This is a list of T cell receptor beta chains from one sample in a study of Graves' ophthalmopathy and Graves' hyperthyroidism. TCRdb reprocessed the multiplex PCR reads via MiXCR and lists one record per CDR3 protein. The sample holds some 380,000 distinct CDR3 sequences; approximately 15% are singletons and the top ten take 7%. The sample comprised peripheral blood. The receptors shown here come from a woman in her late teens or twenties with stable Graves' hyperthyroidism. Each CDR3 is given with its conserved first and last residue. D genes are given only for firm matches. The size entry is marked missing in some rows and otherwise reads once, few, many or a size class.

v_call: TRBV24-1; d_call: -; j_call: TRBJ2-5; clone_size: many; cdr3_nt: TGTGCCACCAAGGGTCAGGGGTCAGAGACCCAGTACTTC; cdr3_aa: CATKGQGSETQYF
v_call: TRBV12-3/TRBV12-4; d_call: -; j_call: TRBJ1-2; clone_size: -; cdr3_nt: TGTGCCAGCAGCCCGGACAGCAATTCAAACTATGGCTACACCTTC; cdr3_aa: CASSPDSNSNYGYTF
v_call: TRBV6-2/TRBV6-3; d_call: -; j_call: TRBJ1-5; clone_size: many; cdr3_nt: TGTGCCAGCAGCAGCGCGGCGCGGAACAGGGTGAATCAGCCCCAGCATTTT; cdr3_aa: CASSSAARNRVNQPQHF
v_call: TRBV6-1; d_call: -; j_call: TRBJ1-5; clone_size: many; cdr3_nt: TGTGCCAGCAGTGAAGCAGATACTCGGCAGCCCCAGCATTTT; cdr3_aa: CASSEADTRQPQHF
v_call: TRBV12-3/TRBV12-4; d_call: TRBD1; j_call: TRBJ2-5; clone_size: -; cdr3_nt: TGTGCCAGCAGCCACAGGGGGTCGGAGACCCAGTACTTC; cdr3_aa: CASSHRGSETQYF
v_call: TRBV7-2; d_call: -; j_call: TRBJ1-2; clone_size: few; cdr3_nt: TGTGCCAGCAGCTTAGCGGCAGGGTACTCAGGGTATGGCTACACCTTC; cdr3_aa: CASSLAAGYSGYGYTF
v_call: TRBV12-3/TRBV12-4; d_call: -; j_call: TRBJ2-7; clone_size: many; cdr3_nt: TGTGCCAGCGCCGTTCGACTCGGCTACGAGCAGTACTTC; cdr3_aa: CASAVRLGYEQYF
v_call: TRBV11-2; d_call: TRBD2; j_call: TRBJ2-2; clone_size: many; cdr3_nt: TGTGCCAGCAGCACGGGACTAGCGGGGTGGAGCTCCGGGGAGCTGTTTTTT; cdr3_aa: CASSTGLAGWSSGELFF
v_call: TRBV12-3/TRBV12-4; d_call: -; j_call: TRBJ2-5; clone_size: few; cdr3_nt: TGTGCCAGCAGGAACCAGGAGACCCAGTACTTC; cdr3_aa: CASRNQETQYF
v_call: TRBV20-1; d_call: -; j_call: TRBJ2-7; clone_size: many; cdr3_nt: TGCAGTGCCGAAATGGACCACGAGCAGTACTTC; cdr3_aa: CSAEMDHEQYF
v_call: TRBV6-5; d_call: -; j_call: TRBJ1-2; clone_size: many; cdr3_nt: TGTGCCAGCACGTCATCAGGGGCGCGCGGCTACACCTTC; cdr3_aa: CASTSSGARGYTF
v_call: TRBV27; d_call: -; j_call: TRBJ1-1; clone_size: -; cdr3_nt: TGTGCCAGCAGTTCATTGGGGGGGACATCGGCTTTCTTT; cdr3_aa: CASSSLGGTSAFF
v_call: TRBV20-1; d_call: TRBD2; j_call: TRBJ2-5; clone_size: many; cdr3_nt: TGCAGTGCTAGAGATATAGTTCAGGCGGGGGTCGAGACCCAGTACTTC; cdr3_aa: CSARDIVQAGVETQYF
v_call: TRBV2; d_call: TRBD1; j_call: TRBJ1-5; clone_size: few; cdr3_nt: TGTGCCAGCAGAACAGGGGCAAATAGCAATCAGCCCCAGCATTTT; cdr3_aa: CASRTGANSNQPQHF